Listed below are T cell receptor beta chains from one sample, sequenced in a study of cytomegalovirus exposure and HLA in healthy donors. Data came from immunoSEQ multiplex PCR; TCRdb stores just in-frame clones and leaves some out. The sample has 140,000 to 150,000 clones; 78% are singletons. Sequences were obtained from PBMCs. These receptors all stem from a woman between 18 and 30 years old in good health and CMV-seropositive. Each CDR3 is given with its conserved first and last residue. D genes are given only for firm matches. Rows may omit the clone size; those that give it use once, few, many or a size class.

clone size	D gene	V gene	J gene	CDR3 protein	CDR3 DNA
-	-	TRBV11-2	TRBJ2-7	CASSLDSYSYEQYF	TGTGCCAGCAGCTTGGACAGTTACTCCTACGAGCAGTACTTC
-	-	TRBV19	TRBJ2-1	CASSIAWDNTGNEQFF	TGTGCCAGTAGTATCGCTTGGGACAACACGGGTAATGAGCAGTTCTTC
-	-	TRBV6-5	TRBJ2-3	CASSYFGGSDTQYF	TGTGCCAGCAGTTACTTCGGGGGAAGTGATACGCAGTATTTT
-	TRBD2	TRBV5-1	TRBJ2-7	CASSLTSGDPYEQYF	TGCGCCAGCAGCTTGACTAGCGGGGACCCCTACGAGCAGTACTTC
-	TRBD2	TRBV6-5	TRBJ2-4	CASSYSGRGGRDIQYF	TGTGCCAGCAGTTACTCGGGCCGGGGGGGCCGAGACATTCAGTACTTC
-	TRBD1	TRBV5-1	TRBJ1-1	CASSYRTGANTEAFF	TGCGCCAGCAGCTATCGGACAGGGGCCAACACTGAAGCTTTCTTT
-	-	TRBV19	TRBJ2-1	CASSIEGGRGYNEQFF	TGTGCCAGTAGTATAGAGGGAGGGAGGGGGTACAATGAGCAGTTCTTC
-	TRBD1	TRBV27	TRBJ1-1	CASSRDRVTEAFF	TGTGCCAGCAGCCGGGACAGGGTGACTGAAGCTTTCTTT
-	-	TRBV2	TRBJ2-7	CASSEDLYEQYF	TGTGCCAGCAGTGAAGACCTATACGAGCAGTACTTC
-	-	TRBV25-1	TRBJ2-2	CASSESAGLVTGELFF	TGTGCCAGCAGTGAATCGGCAGGGCTGGTCACCGGGGAGCTGTTTTTT
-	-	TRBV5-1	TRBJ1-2	CASSLDLGNYGYTF	TGCGCCAGCAGCTTGGACCTCGGGAACTATGGCTACACCTTC
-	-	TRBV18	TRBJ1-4	CASSSARGLHEKLFF	TGTGCCAGCTCATCAGCTAGGGGCCTTCATGAAAAACTGTTTTTT
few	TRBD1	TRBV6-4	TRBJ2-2	CASRTGSNTGELFF	TGTGCCAGCAGGACAGGGTCGAACACCGGGGAGCTGTTTTTT
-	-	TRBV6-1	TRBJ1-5	CASILTGGNQPQHF	TGTGCCAGCATCTTAACCGGGGGGAATCAGCCCCAGCATTTT
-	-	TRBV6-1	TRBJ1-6	CASSESLNSPLHF	TGTGCCAGCAGTGAATCCCTTAATTCACCCCTCCACTTT
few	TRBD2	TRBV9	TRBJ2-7	CASSTRLAGGPDEQYF	TGTGCCAGCTCGACCCGACTAGCGGGGGGTCCGGACGAGCAGTACTTC
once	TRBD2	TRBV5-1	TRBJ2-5	CASSYSSGGAGETQYF	TGCGCCAGCAGCTACTCTAGCGGGGGGGCAGGAGAGACCCAGTACTTC
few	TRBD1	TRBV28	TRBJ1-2	CAIQEGAGYGYTF	TGTGCCATTCAGGAGGGGGCAGGGTATGGCTACACCTTC
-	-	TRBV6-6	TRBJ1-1	CASSTRRGDTEAFF	TGTGCCAGCAGTACTAGGCGGGGGGACACTGAAGCTTTCTTT
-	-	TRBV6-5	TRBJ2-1	CASSRQGYNEQFF	TGTGCCAGCAGCCGTCAGGGATACAATGAGCAGTTCTTC
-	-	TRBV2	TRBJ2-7	CASRRTSYEQYF	TGTGCCAGCAGGAGAACCTCCTACGAGCAGTACTTC
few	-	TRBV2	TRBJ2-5	CASSPTGQETQYF	TGTGCCAGCAGCCCGACGGGGCAAGAGACCCAGTACTTC
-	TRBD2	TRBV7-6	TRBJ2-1	CASSFSGTSGGYNEQFF	TGTGCCAGCAGCTTTTCCGGGACTAGCGGGGGGTACAATGAGCAGTTCTTC
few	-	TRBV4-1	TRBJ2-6	CASNRDTSSGANVLTF	TGCGCCAGCAACCGGGACACTTCCTCTGGGGCCAACGTCCTGACTTTC
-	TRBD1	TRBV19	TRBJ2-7	CASSSPGTGGYEQYF	TGTGCCAGTAGCTCCCCCGGGACAGGGGGCTACGAGCAGTACTTC
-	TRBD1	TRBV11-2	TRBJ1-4	CASSRGQGFINEKLFF	TGTGCCAGCAGCCGGGGACAGGGGTTCATTAATGAAAAACTGTTTTTT
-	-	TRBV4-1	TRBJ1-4	CASSSRQTINEKLFF	TGCGCCAGCAGCTCCCGACAGACCATTAATGAAAAACTGTTTTTT
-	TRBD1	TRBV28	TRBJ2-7	CASKGAGSEQYF	TGTGCCAGCAAGGGGGCGGGCTCCGAGCAGTACTTC
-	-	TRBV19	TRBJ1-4	CASSMDATRGRGEKLFF	TGTGCCAGTAGTATGGATGCCACGCGGGGCCGGGGTGAAAAACTGTTTTTT
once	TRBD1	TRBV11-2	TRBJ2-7	CASSLPGTAASYEQYF	TGTGCCAGCAGCCTTCCCGGGACAGCTGCTTCCTACGAGCAGTACTTC
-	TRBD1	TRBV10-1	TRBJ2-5	CASSATGKETQYF	TGCGCCAGCAGTGCGACAGGGAAAGAGACCCAGTACTTC
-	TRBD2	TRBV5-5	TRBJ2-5	CASSAGLAGTQYF	TGTGCCAGCAGCGCCGGACTAGCAGGGACCCAGTACTTC
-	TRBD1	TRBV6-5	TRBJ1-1	CASRAGTGGITEAFF	TGTGCCAGCAGGGCCGGGACAGGGGGCATCACTGAAGCTTTCTTT
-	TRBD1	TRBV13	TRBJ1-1	CASSVTGEGNTEAFF	TGTGCCAGCAGCGTGACAGGGGAGGGTAACACTGAAGCTTTCTTT
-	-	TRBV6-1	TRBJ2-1	CAGSPRGTYNEQFF	TGTGCCGGTTCCCCCCGGGGGACCTACAATGAGCAGTTCTTC
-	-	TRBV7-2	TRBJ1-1	CASSLTRTEAFF	TGTGCCAGCAGCTTAACTAGGACTGAAGCTTTCTTT
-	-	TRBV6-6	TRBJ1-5	CASSYPPGPQHF	TGTGCCAGCAGTTACCCGCCCGGGCCCCAGCATTTT
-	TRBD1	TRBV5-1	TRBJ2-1	CASSTGQGEINEQFF	TGCGCCAGCAGCACCGGACAGGGCGAAATCAATGAGCAGTTCTTC
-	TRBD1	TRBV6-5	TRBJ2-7	CASSRDRGRYEQYF	TGTGCCAGCAGTCGAGACAGGGGGCGCTACGAGCAGTACTTC
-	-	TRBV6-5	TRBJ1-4	CASSYSRSVMVKLFF	TGTGCCAGCAGTTACTCGCGGTCGGTCATGGTAAAACTGTTTTTT
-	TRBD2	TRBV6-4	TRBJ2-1	CASSRASGGNEQFF	TGTGCCAGCAGTCGGGCTAGCGGGGGGAATGAGCAGTTCTTC